The clone carrying this TCR beta chain was found a few times. Its antigen is still unknown. This record belongs to a study of vaccination and CD4 T cells after COVID-19. Study summary: Each post-COVID sample was drawn after diagnosis, and the median interval was roughly 100 days (range 35 to 161).

The sample's treatment: roughly 11-day PBMC culture with coronavirus spike peptide pools or control peptides (ViraFEST assay). Harvesting of the unexposed donor's CD4+ T cells predated the COVID-19 pandemic (2011-2018). ViraFEST grew antigen-specific T cells using peptide pools, then sequenced TCRs. Study-wide results and limits: Among those convalescent, a median roughly 90% of reactive clones emerged solely post-vaccination. Spike mono-reactivity was found in 304 of 307 vaccine-specific clones from convalescent patients.

Sequencing of the DNA from cultured CD4+ T cells was carried out with the Oncomine TCR Beta short-read assay. TCRdb re-called the PCR reads through MiXCR, storing one row per CDR3 protein. The data hold 6,500 to 9,000 distinct CDR3 sequences, with 36% observed a single time. The CDR3 covers 14 residues. In germline, CDR1 is SGHVS, CDR2 FNYEAQ. Trimming removed 5 bases from V and 1 base from J, with 8 bases in between. Source material: CD4+ T cells from blood, cultured in vitro. The sequence derives from a human donor in good health. The chain carries TRBV7-6 and TRBJ2-2; D not certain. CDR3 nucleotides: TGTGCCAGCAGCCCGACGGTGAACACCGGGGAGCTGTTTTTT. It yields the protein CASSPTVNTGELFF.